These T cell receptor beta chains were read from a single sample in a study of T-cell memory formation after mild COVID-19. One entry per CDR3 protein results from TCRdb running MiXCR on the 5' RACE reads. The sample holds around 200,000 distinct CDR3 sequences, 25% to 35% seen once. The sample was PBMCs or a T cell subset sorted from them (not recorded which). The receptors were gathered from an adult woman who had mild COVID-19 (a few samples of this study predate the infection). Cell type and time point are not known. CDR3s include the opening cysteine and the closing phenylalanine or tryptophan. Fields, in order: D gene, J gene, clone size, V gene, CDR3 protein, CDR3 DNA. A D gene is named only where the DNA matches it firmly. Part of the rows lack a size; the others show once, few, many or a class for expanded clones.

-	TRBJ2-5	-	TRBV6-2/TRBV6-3	CASGGGLRTQYF	TGTGCCAGCGGGGGCGGCCTACGGACCCAGTACTTC
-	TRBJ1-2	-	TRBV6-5	CASRRSHQGVGYGYTF	TGTGCCAGCAGACGTTCCCACCAAGGGGTCGGGTATGGCTACACCTTC
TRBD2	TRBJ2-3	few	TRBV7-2	CASSHGTSGSDTQYF	TGTGCCAGCAGCCACGGGACTAGCGGGAGTGATACGCAGTATTTT
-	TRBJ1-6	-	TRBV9	CASSVADYNSPLHF	TGTGCCAGCAGCGTAGCCGATTATAATTCACCCCTCCACTTT
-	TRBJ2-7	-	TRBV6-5	CASTNARATYEQYF	TGTGCCAGCACGAACGCCAGGGCCACCTACGAGCAGTACTTC
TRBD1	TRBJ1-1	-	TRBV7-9	CASSLGQGRFSEAFF	TGTGCCAGCAGCTTAGGACAGGGCAGGTTTTCTGAAGCTTTCTTT
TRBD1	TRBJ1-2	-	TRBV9	CASSVDTGGGYGYTF	TGTGCCAGCAGCGTAGACACAGGGGGCGGCTATGGCTACACCTTC
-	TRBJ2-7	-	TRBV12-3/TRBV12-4	CASSLRPGTRYEQYF	TGTGCCAGCAGTCTAAGGCCAGGGACTCGATACGAGCAGTACTTC
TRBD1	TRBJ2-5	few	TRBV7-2	CASSLGQGLGTQYF	TGTGCCAGCAGCTTAGGACAGGGGTTGGGGACCCAGTACTTC
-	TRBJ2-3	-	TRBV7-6	CASSLGHLLGPDTQYF	TGTGCCAGCAGCCTGGGACACCTCCTGGGGCCAGATACGCAGTATTTT
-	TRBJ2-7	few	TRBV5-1	CASSRTVTGLDEQYF	TGCGCCAGCAGCCGGACAGTGACAGGTTTGGACGAGCAGTACTTC
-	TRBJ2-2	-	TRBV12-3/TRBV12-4	CASSHRAANTGELFF	TGTGCCAGCAGCCACAGGGCCGCGAACACCGGGGAGCTGTTTTTT
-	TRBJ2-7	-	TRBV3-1	CASSPRWSSYEQYF	TGTGCCAGCAGCCCCCGCTGGAGCTCCTACGAGCAGTACTTC
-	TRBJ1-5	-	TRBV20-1	CSARRHRTLDQPQHF	TGCAGTGCTAGACGTCACAGGACTCTAGATCAGCCCCAGCATTTT
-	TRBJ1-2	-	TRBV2	CASSPDAYGYTF	TGTGCCAGCAGCCCAGATGCCTATGGCTACACCTTC
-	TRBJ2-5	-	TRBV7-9	CASLAGTKVSETQYF	TGTGCCAGCCTCGCCGGGACCAAGGTTTCGGAGACCCAGTACTTC
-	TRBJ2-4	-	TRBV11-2	CASSLARTLNIQYF	TGTGCCAGCAGCTTAGCCCGGACACTTAACATTCAGTACTTC
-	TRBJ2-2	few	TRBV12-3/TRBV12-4	CASTLRDSGLGTGELFF	TGTGCCAGCACCCTACGGGACTCCGGGTTAGGAACCGGGGAGCTGTTTTTT
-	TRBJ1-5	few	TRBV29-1	CSVAPDNDQPQHF	TGCAGCGTTGCACCGGATAACGATCAGCCCCAGCATTTT
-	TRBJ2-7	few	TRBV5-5	CASSFGPSPTYEQYF	TGTGCCAGCAGCTTTGGCCCCAGTCCTACCTACGAGCAGTACTTC
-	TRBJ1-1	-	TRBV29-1	CSAELNTEAFF	TGCAGCGCCGAATTGAACACTGAAGCTTTCTTT
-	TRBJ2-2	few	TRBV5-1	CASSWEYTGELFF	TGCGCCAGCAGCTGGGAGTACACCGGGGAGCTGTTTTTT